This T cell receptor (beta chain) was profiled in a study of shared clonotypes between healthy human individuals. The table came from immunoSEQ multiplex PCR; TCRdb's copy has only in-frame clones and leaves some out. The data show 2,100,000 or so clones, 90% to 96% seen once. V gave up 4 bases and J gave up 3 bases; unmatched junction bases: 3. The CDR3 is made up of 13 amino acids. Germline V lookup: CDR1 MNHEY, CDR2 SVGAGI. Sequencing was carried out using naive CD4+ T cells sorted from blood. The subset denotes: CD45RA+ positively selected. The chain uses TRBV6-5 and TRBJ2-7, with TRBD1 matching over 7 bases. The receptor was derived from a man aged 18 to 35 in good health. In DNA, the CDR3 is TGTGCCAGCAGTTCATGGGACAGCTACGAGCAGTACTTC. The encoded protein is CASSSWDSYEQYF.